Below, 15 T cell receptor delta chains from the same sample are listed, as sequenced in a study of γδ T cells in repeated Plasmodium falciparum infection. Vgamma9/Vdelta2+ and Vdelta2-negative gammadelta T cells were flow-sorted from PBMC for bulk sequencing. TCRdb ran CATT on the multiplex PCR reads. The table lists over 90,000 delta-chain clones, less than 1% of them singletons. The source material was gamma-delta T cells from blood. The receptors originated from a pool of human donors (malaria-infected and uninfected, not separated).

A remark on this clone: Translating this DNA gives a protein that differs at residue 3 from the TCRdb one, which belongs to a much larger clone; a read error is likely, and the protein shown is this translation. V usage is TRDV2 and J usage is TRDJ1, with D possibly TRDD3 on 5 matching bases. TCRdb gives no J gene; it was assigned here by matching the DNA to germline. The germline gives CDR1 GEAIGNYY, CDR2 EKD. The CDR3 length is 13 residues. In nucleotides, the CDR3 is TGTGCCCGTGACACTACGTACTGGAATAAACTCATCTTT. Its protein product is CARDTTYWNKLIF.

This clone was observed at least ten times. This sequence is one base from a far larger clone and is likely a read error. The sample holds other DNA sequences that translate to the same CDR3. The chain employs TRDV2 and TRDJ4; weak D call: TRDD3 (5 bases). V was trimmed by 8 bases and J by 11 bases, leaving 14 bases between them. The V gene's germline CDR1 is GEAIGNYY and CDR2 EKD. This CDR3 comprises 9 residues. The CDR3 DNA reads TGTGCCTTCCACGGGGGTATCATCTTT. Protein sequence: CAFHGGIIF.

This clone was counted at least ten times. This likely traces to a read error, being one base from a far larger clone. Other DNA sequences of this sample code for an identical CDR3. The CDR3 sequence is CALGEAPPPASYPYWGLEYTDKLIF. DNA of the CDR3: TGTGCTCTTGGGGAAGCGCCACCCCCGGCTTCCTACCCTTACTGGGGGCTGGAGTACACCGATAAGCTCATCTTT. No J gene was called, and the V gene is TRDV1; TRDD3 was called by the table and not checked on the DNA. This CDR3 contains 25 residues. Germline lookup yields CDR1 TSWWSYY and CDR2 QGS.

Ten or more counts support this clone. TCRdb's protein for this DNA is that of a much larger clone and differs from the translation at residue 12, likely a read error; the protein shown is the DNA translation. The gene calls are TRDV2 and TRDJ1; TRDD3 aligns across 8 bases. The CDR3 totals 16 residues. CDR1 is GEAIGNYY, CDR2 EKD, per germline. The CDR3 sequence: CACDTVVRGDTGKLIF. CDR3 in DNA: TGTGCCTGTGACACCGTAGTCCGAGGGGATACCGGTAAACTCATCTTT.

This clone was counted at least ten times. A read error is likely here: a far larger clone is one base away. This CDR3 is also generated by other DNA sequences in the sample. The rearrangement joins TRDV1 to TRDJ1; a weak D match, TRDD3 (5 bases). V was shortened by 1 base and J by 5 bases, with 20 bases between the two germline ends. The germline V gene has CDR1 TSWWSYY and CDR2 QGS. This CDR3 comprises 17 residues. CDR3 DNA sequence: TGTGCTCTTGGGGAACGCCTCTTCTCCCGGGGAGAGGATAAACTCATCTTT. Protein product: CALGERLFSRGEDKLIF.

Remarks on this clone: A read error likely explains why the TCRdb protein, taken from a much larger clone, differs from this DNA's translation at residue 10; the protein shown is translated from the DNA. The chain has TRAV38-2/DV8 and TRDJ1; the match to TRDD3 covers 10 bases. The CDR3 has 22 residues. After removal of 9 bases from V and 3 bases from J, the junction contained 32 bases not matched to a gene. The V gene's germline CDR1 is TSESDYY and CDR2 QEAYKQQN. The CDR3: CASFLETHYGGIRVGGPDKLIF. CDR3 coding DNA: TGTGCTTCCTTCCTAGAAACCCATTACGGGGGGATACGCGTAGGGGGTCCCGATAAACTCATCTTT.

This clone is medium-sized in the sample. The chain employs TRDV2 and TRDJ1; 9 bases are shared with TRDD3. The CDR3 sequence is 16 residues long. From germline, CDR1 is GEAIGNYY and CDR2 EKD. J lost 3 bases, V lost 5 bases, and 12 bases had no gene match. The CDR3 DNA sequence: TGTGCCTGTGCGGCCGTGGGGGATAGGATATCCGATAAACTCATCTTT. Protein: CACAAVGDRISDKLIF.

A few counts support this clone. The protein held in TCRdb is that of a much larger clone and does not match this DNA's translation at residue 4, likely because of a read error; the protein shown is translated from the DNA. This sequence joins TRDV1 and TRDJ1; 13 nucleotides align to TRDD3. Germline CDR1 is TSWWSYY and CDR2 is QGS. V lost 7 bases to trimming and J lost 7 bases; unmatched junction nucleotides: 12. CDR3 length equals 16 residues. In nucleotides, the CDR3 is TGTGCTCTTGTGGAGCATACTGGGGGATACGCAAGTAAACTCATCTTT. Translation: CALVEHTGGYASKLIF.

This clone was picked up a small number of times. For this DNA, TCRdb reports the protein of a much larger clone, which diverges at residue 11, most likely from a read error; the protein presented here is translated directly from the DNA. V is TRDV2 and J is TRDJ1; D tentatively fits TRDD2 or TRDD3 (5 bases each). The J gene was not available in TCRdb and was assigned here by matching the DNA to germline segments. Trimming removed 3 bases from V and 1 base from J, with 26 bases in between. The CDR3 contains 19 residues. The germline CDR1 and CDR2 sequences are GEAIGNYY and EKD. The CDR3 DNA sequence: TGTGCCTGTGACTCCGTTTTGATCCCTACTGTGGGATTCACCGATAAACTCATCTTT. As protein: CACDSVLIPTVGFTDKLIF.

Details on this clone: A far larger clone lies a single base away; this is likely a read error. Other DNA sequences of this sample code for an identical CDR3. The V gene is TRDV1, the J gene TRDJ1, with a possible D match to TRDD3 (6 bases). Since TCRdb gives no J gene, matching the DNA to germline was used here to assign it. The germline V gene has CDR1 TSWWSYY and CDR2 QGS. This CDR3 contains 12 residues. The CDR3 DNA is TGTGCCCTTGGGGATCGCCGGTGTAAACTCATCTTT. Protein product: CALGDRRCKLIF.

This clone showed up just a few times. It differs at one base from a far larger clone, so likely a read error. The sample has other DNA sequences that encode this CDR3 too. In DNA form, the CDR3 reads TGTGCTCTTGGGGAACCAGCCTCAGTAGTCTGGGGGATTTACACAGATAAACTCATCTTT. Its translation: CALGEPASVVWGIYTDKLIF. The gene calls are TRDV1 and TRDJ1; TRDD3 matches 9 bases. CDR1 is TSWWSYY and CDR2 is QGS in the germline V gene. The CDR3 loop spans 20 amino acids.

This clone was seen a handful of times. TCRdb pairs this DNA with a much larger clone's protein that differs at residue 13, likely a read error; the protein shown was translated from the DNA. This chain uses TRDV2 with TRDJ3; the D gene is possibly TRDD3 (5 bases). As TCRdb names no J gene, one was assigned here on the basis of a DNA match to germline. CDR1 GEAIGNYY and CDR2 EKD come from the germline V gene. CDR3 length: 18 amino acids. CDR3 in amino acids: CACDTAVRSSWDARQMFF. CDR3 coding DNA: TGTGCCTGTGACACCGCGGTCCGAAGCTCCTGGGACGCCCGACAGATGTTTTTC.

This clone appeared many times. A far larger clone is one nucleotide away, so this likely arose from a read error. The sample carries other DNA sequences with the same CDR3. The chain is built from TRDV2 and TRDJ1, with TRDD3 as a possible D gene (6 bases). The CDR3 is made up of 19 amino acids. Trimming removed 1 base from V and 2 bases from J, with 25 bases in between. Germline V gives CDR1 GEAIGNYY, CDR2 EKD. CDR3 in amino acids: CACDTPGGGPRIGTDKLIF. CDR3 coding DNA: TGTGCCTGTGACACACCTGGTGGGGGCCCAAGGATTGGGACCGATAAACTCATCTTT.

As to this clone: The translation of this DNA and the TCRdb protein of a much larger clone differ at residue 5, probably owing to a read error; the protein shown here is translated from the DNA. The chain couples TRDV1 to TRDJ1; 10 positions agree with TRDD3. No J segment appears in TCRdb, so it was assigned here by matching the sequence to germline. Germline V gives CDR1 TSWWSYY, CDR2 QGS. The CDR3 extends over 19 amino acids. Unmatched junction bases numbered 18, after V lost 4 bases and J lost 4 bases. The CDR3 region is CALGVPTSFQLGDFDKLIF. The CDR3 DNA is TGTGCTCTTGGGGTACCTACTTCCTTCCAACTGGGGGATTTCGATAAACTCATCTTT.

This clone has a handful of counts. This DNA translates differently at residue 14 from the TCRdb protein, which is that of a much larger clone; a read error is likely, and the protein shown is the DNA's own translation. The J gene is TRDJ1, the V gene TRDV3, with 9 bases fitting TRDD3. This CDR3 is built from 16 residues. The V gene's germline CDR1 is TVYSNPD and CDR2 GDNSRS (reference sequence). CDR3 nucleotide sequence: TGTGCCCCCTTATCCACCGGGGATACGTACACCGATAAATTCATCTTT. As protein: CAPLSTGDTYTDKFIF.